This TCR beta chain appears in the sequencing data of a study of T cell repertoires in cytomegalovirus infection. Study in general: Public TCR beta signatures were indicative of both CMV infection and a matching HLA type.

This CDR3 spans 18 amino acids. V lost 3 bases, J lost 3 bases, and 20 bases lay in between. Details on this clonotype: Its antigen is currently unknown.

TCRdb re-called the reads with MiXCR, one entry per CDR3 protein. The table lists about 900,000 distinct CDR3 sequences, around a third of them singletons. The chain combines TRBV12-3 or TRBV12-4 with TRBJ2-2, with D perhaps matching TRBD2 (6 bases). This sequence originates from a human donor in good health (CMV status not recorded). Some clones in this sample may be carry-over from other donors' samples. The source material was cultured CD8+ T cells from PBMCs, sampled from culture after CMV antigen stimulation. CDR3 loop: CASSFFVVEGEDTGELFF. The CDR3 nucleotides are TGTGCCAGCAGTTTTTTCGTGGTGGAGGGAGAGGACACCGGGGAGCTGTTTTTT.